This TCR beta chain was retrieved from a study of T cell responses to AZD1222 COVID-19 vaccine. The overall study: Timing groups of about 4 and about 12 weeks for second doses were pooled.

Generated by immunoSEQ multiplex PCR, the TCRdb table keeps only in-frame clones and is missing some. The repertoire holds 95,000 to 150,000 clones, with around 84% as singletons. The table lists this clone with a count of one. Antigen unknown. Per germline, CDR1 MNHEY and CDR2 SVGAGI. CDR3 size: 15 residues. Trimming took off 2 bases at V and 1 base at J, with 8 bases between the two ends. Study observations and caveats: The donors showed a predominance of white British ancestry and of females, with possible underestimation of clonal diversity. When two AZD1222 doses had been given, Spike-specific TCR breadth and depth rose.

The rearrangement links TRBV6-5 to TRBJ2-2; tentatively, D is TRBD2 (5 bases). The specimen comprised peripheral blood, sampled on day 0 of AZD1222 vaccination. The TCR sequence derives from an adult in good health. In DNA, the CDR3 is TGTGCCAGCAGTTACGGACTTGGGAACACCGGGGAGCTGTTTTTT. It is translated as CASSYGLGNTGELFF.